This entry lists 2 T cell receptor beta chains sequenced from one sample in a study of beta chain features in type 1 diabetes (dated by TCRdb to the late 2010s). Library creation used the immunoSEQ multiplex PCR assay. All of the isolated RNA was reverse transcribed with the High Capacity cDNA Reverse Transcription Kit, so expressed TCRB transcripts were sequenced. The clones in this table, taken by TCRdb from immuneACCESS, are in-frame only. Not every clone is retained; where verified, under half of the shortfall comes from an unresolved V gene, and the cause of the rest is unknown. Recorded for this sample are 200,000 to 250,000 clones; 9.5% to 13% of them occurred a single time. 1% to 1.5% of the sample belongs to the ten largest clones. Source material: central memory CD4+ T cells from blood. The receptor source for this set is a man aged 18 to 29 in good health.

This clone was seen at least ten times. This chain links TRBV4-1 with TRBJ2-3, with a weak D call TRBD2 (5 bases). CDR1 is MGHRA and CDR2 is YSYEKL in the germline V gene. With 0 bases removed from V and 5 bases from J, the gap between germline ends came to 12 bases. The CDR3 has 15 residues. CDR3 sequence reads: CASSQESLAGDTQYF. The CDR3 bases are TGCGCCAGCAGCCAAGAGTCGCTAGCAGGAGATACGCAGTATTTT.

This clone was detected a few times. The rearrangement links TRBV2 to TRBJ2-7; D gene ambiguous. Trimming removed 1 base at V and 2 bases at J, with 9 bases between. CDR3 length equals 14 residues. Germline assignment: CDR1 SNHLY and CDR2 FYNNEI. The CDR3 DNA follows: TGTGCCAGCAGTGAAGGCTATCAAACCTACGAGCAGTACTTC. It translates to CASSEGYQTYEQYF.